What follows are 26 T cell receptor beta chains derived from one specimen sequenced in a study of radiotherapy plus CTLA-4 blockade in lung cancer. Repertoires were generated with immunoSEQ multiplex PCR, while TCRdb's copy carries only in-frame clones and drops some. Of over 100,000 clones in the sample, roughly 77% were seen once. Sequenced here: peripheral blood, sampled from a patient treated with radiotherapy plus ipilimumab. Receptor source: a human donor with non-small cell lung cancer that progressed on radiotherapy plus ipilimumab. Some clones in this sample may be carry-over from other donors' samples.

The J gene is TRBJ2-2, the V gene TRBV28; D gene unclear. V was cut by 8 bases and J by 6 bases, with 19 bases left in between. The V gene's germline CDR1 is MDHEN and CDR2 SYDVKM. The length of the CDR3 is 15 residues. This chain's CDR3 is CASDSLTSTSGELFF. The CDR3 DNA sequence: TGTGCCAGCGATTCACTAACTTCGACGTCCGGGGAGCTGTTTTTT.

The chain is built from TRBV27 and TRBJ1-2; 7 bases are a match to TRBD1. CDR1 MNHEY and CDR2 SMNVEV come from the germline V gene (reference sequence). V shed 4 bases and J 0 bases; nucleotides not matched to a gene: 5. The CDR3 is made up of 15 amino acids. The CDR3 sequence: CASSSTGRANYGYTF. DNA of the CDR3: TGTGCCAGCAGTTCGACAGGGCGAGCTAACTATGGCTACACCTTC.

The CDR3: CASSPPMNTEAFF. CDR3 nucleotides: TGTGCCAGCAGCCCCCCTATGAACACTGAAGCTTTCTTT. The chain recombines TRBV7-9 with TRBJ1-1; no reliable D call. V lost 5 bases and J 0 bases, leaving 7 bases between the germline ends. This CDR3 is built from 13 residues. Germline CDR1 is SEHNR and CDR2 is FQNEAQ (reference sequence).

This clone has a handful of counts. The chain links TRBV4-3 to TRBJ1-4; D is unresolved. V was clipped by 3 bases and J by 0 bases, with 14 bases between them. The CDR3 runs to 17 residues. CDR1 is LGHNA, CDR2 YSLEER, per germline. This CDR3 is CASSQDPYIATNEKLFF. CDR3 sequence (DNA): TGCGCCAGCAGCCAGGACCCCTACATTGCAACTAATGAAAAACTGTTTTTT.

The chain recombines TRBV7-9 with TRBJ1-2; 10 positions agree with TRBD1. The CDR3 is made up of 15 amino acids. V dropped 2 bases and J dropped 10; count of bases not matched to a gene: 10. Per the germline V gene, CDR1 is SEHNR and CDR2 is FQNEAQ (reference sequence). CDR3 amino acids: CASSLQGQGSFDYTF. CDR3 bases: TGTGCCAGCAGCTTACAGGGACAGGGGTCTTTTGACTACACCTTC.

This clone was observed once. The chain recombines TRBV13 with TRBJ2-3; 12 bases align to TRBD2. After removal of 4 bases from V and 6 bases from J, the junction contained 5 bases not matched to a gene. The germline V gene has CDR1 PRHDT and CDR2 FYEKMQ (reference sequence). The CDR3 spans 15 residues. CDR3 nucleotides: TGTGCCAGCAGCTCGACTAGCGGGGGACGGGATACGCAGTATTTT. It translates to CASSSTSGGRDTQYF.

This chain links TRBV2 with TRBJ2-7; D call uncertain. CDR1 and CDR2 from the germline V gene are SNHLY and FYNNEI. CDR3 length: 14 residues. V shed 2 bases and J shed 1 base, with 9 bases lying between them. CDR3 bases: TGTGCCAGCAGTGAATACAGCCGTTCCTACGAGCAGTACTTC. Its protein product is CASSEYSRSYEQYF.

The CDR3 DNA follows: TGTGCCAGCAGTTACTCAGGTCTGGCCTACGAGCAGTACTTC. Its translation is CASSYSGLAYEQYF. V gene TRBV6-6 combines with J gene TRBJ2-7; D unclear. The CDR3 has 14 residues. The germline V gene has CDR1 MNHNY and CDR2 SVGAGI (reference sequence). With 0 bases removed from V and 2 bases from J, the gap between germline ends came to 8 bases.

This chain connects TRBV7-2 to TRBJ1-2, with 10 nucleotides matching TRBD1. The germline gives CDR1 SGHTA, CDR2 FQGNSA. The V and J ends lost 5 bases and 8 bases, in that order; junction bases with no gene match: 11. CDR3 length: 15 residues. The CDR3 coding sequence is TGTGCCAGCAGCATAACGTGGGACAGGGGTTACGGCTACACCTTC. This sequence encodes CASSITWDRGYGYTF.

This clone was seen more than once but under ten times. The CDR3 DNA sequence: TGTGCTAGTGGTCCTGGGGGGGCGTTCTCCACTGAAGCTTTCTTT. It specifies CASGPGGAFSTEAFF. The genes are TRBV12-5 and TRBJ1-1; possible D gene TRBD1, 6 bases. The CDR3 contains 15 residues. Germline V gene data show CDR1 as LGHNT and CDR2 as FRNRAP. Trimming left V 5 bases short and J 4 bases short, with 17 bases between.

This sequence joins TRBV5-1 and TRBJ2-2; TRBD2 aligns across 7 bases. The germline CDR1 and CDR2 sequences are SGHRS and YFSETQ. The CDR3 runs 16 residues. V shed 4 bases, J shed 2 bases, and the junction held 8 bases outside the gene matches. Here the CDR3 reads CASSQQPSGNTGELFF. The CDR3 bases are TGCGCCAGCAGCCAGCAACCTAGCGGTAACACCGGGGAGCTGTTTTTT.

The CDR3: CSAGPRETQYF. The DNA of the CDR3 is TGCAGTGCTGGGCCCAGAGAGACGCAGTATTTT. The chain joins TRBV20-1 to TRBJ2-3; D uncertain. The ends were cut back, 5 bases at V and 9 bases at J, with 12 bases in the middle. CDR3 size: 11 residues. Looked up from germline, CDR1 is DFQATT and CDR2 is SNEGSKA (reference sequence).

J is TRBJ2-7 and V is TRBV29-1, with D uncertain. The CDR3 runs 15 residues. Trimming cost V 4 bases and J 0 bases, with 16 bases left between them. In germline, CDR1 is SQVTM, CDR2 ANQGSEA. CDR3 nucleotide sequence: TGCAGCGTTGGGGCAGGCCCGAGAGCCTCCTACGAGCAGTACTTC. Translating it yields CSVGAGPRASYEQYF.

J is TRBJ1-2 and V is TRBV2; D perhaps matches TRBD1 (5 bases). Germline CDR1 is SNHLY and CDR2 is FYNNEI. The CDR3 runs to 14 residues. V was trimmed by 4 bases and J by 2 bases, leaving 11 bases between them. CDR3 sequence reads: CASSVMGRNYGYTF. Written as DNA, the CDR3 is TGTGCCAGCAGTGTTATGGGGCGAAACTATGGCTACACCTTC.

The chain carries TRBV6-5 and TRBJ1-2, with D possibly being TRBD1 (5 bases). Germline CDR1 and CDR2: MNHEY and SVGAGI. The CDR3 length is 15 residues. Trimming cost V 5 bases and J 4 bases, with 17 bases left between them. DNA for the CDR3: TGTGCCAGCAGTCCACAAACCACAGGCGCCTATGGCTACACCTTC. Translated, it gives CASSPQTTGAYGYTF.

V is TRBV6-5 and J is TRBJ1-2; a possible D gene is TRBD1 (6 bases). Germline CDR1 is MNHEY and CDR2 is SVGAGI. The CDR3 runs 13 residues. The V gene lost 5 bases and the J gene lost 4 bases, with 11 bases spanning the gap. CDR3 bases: TGTGCCAGCAGTGCGGGACACCTCTATGGCTACACCTTC. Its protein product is CASSAGHLYGYTF.

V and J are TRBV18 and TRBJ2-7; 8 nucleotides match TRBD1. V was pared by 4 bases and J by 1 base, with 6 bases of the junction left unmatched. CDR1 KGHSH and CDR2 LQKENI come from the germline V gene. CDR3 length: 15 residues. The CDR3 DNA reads TGTGCCAGCTCACGAGAGACAGGGGCGTCCTACGAGCAGTACTTC. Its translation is CASSRETGASYEQYF.

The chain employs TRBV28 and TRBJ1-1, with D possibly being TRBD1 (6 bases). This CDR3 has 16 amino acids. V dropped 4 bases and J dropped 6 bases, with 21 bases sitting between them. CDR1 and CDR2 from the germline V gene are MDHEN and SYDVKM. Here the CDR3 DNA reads TGTGCCAGCAGTTCCCCCGGGGTGGGGGCTCATGCTGAAGCTTTCTTT. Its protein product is CASSSPGVGAHAEAFF.

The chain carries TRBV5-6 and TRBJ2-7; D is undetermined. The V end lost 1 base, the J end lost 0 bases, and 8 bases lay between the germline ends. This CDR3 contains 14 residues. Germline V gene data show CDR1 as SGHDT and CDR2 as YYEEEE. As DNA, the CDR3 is TGTGCCAGCAGCTTGTTATATGACTCCTACGAGCAGTACTTC. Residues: CASSLLYDSYEQYF.

This chain's CDR3 is CASSLTLTSGGAFTDTQYF. CDR3 bases: TGTGCCAGCAGCTTAACCCTCACTAGCGGGGGGGCTTTTACAGATACGCAGTATTTT. The V gene is TRBV11-2, the J gene TRBJ2-3, with TRBD2 matching 13 bases. CDR1 is SGHAT, CDR2 FQNNGV, per germline. The V segment lost 2 bases and the J segment 3 bases; nucleotides outside the gene matches: 11. The length of the CDR3 is 19 residues.

The CDR3 region is CASSQVSNQETQYF. The CDR3 bases are TGCGCCAGCAGCCAAGTATCGAACCAAGAGACCCAGTACTTC. This chain joins TRBV4-1 and TRBJ2-5; no reliable D call. CDR1 is MGHRA and CDR2 is YSYEKL in the germline V gene. The CDR3 contains 14 residues. The ends were cut back, 1 base at V and 0 bases at J, with 6 bases in the middle.

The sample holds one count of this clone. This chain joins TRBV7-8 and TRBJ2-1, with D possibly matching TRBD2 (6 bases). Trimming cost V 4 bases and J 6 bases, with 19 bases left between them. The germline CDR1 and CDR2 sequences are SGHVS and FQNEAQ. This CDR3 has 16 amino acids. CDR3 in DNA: TGTGCCAGCAGCTCCACCGGGACTCCTGCCCCCAATGAGCAGTTCTTC. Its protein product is CASSSTGTPAPNEQFF.

Here the CDR3 DNA reads TGTGCCAGCAGCCCCGGGCTCACAGGACACACTGAAGCTTTCTTT. Protein: CASSPGLTGHTEAFF. The rearrangement uses TRBV7-9 and TRBJ1-1; possible D gene TRBD1, 5 bases. Trimming took 5 bases from V and 3 from J, leaving 16 bases between them. From germline, CDR1 is SEHNR and CDR2 FQNEAQ (reference sequence). The CDR3 is made up of 15 amino acids.

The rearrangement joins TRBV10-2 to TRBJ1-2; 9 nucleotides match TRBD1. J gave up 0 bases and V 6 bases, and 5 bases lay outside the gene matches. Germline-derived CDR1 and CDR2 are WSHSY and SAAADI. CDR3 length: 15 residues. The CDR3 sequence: CASRVNRGPNYGYTF. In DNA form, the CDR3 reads TGCGCCAGCAGAGTAAACAGGGGGCCTAACTATGGCTACACCTTC.

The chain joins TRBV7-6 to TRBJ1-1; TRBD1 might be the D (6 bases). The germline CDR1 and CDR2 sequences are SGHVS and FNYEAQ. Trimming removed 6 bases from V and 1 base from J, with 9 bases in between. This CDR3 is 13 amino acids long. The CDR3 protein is CASSTTGNTEAFF. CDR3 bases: TGTGCCAGCAGTACGACAGGGAACACTGAAGCTTTCTTT. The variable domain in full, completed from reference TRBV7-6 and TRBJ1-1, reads GAGVSQSPRYKVTKRGQDVALRCDPISGHVSLYWYRQALGQGPEFLTYFNYEAQQDKSGLPNDRFSAERPEGSISTLTIQRTEQRDSAMYRCASSTTGNTEAFFGQGTRLTVV.

The CDR3 DNA is TGTGCCAGCAGGAGGGGGTTATGGCAGGGTGACACTGAAGCTTTCTTT. Translated, it gives CASRRGLWQGDTEAFF. V and J are TRBV28 and TRBJ1-1; TRBD1 might be the D (6 bases). In germline, CDR1 is MDHEN, CDR2 SYDVKM. The CDR3 is 16 amino acids. V lost 6 bases and J 3 bases, leaving 20 bases between the germline ends.